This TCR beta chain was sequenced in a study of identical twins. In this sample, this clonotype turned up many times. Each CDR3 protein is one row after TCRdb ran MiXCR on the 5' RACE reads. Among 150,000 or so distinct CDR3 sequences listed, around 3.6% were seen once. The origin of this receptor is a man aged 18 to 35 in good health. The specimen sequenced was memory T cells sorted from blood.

CDR3 nucleotides: TGTGCCAGCAGCCAGGGTTCAAATACGCAGTATTTT. Translation gives CASSQGSNTQYF. This rearrangement joins TRBV3-1 to TRBJ2-3; no definite D call. V lost 3 bases, J lost 7 bases, and 8 bases lay in between. The CDR3 is 12 residues long. Germline CDR1 LGHDT, CDR2 YNNKEL (reference sequence).